What follows is one T cell receptor (beta chain) and its context. The sample belongs to a study of blood T cell repertoires in COVID-19. Study at large: Acute and convalescent COVID-19 specimens originated in the United States, Italy and Spain. PBMCs, B-cell-depleted T cells, or T cells were the source of the cDNA or gDNA that made up the material.

Source study methods: Reference gene primer amplification in the assay estimated nucleated cell counts. Assay used: immunoSEQ multiplex PCR; TCRdb lists only in-frame clones, some missing. The DNA was the basis for D and trimming; V, J and clone size are from that table. The table has about 25,000 clones, around 90% seen once. Germline values: CDR1 GTSNPN, CDR2 SVGIG (reference sequence). The length of the CDR3 is 17 residues. The V end lost 0 bases, the J end lost 6 bases, and 18 bases lay between the germline ends. The rearrangement links TRBV30 to TRBJ1-6; D ambiguous. The receptor comes from a human donor with active COVID-19. The donor label of this sample is uncertain. Sequencing was done on a sample of peripheral blood. DNA of the CDR3: TGTGCCTGGAGTGTACTCTTTTTTGGGCAACCTAATTCACCCCTCCACTTT. Protein product: CAWSVLFFGQPNSPLHF.